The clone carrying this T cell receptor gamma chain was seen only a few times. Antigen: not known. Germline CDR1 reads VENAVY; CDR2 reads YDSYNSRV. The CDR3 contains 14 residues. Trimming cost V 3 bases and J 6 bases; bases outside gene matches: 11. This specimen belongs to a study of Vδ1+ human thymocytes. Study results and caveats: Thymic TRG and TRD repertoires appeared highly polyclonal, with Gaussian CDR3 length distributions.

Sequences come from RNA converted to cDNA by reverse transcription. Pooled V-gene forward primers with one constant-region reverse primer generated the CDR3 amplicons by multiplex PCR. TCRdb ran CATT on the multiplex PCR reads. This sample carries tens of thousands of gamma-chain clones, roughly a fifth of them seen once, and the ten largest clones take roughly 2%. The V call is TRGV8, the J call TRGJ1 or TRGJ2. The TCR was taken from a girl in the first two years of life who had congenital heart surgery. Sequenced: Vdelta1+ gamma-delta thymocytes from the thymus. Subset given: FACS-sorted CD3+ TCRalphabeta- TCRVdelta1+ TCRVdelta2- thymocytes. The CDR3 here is CATWDHLCGYKKLF. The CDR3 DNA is TGTGCCACCTGGGATCACCTTTGTGGTTATAAGAAACTCTTT.